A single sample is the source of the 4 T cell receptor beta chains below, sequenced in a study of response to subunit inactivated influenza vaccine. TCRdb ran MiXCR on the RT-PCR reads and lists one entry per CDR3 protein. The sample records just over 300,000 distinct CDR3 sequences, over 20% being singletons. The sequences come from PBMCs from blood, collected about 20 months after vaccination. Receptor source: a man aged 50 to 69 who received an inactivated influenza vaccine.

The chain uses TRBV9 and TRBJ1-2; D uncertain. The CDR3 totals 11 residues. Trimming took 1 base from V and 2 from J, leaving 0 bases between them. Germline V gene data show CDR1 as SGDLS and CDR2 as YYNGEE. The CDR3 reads CASSVNYGYTF. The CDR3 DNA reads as TGTGCCAGCAGCGTAAACTATGGCTACACCTTC.

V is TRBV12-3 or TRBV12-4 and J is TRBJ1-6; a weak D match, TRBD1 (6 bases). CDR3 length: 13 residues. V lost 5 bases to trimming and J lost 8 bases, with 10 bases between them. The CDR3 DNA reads TGTGCCAGCAGTACCCACAGGGATTCACCCCTCCACTTT. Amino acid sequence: CASSTHRDSPLHF.

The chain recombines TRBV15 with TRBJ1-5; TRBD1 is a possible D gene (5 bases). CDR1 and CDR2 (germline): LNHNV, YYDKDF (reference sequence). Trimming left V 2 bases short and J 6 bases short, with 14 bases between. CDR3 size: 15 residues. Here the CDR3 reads CATSRTPTVPQPQHF. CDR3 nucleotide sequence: TGTGCCACCAGCAGAACCCCGACAGTTCCTCAGCCCCAGCATTTT.

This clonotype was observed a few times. CDR3 protein: CSAMGNTDTQYF. The CDR3 DNA sequence: TGCAGTGCTATGGGGAACACAGATACGCAGTATTTT. The J gene is TRBJ2-3, the V gene TRBV20-1; D unresolved. Trimming took off 4 bases at V and 2 bases at J, with 7 bases between the two ends. Germline V lookup: CDR1 DFQATT, CDR2 SNEGSKA (reference sequence). CDR3 length: 12 amino acids.